This TCR beta chain is drawn from a study of OX40 agonist ivuxolimab in advanced cancers. Study context: Patients' therapy was ivuxolimab, an antibody that acts as an agonist of OX40 (CD134).

For this clone: The antigen is not known.

V dropped 1 base and J dropped 0 bases, with 5 bases sitting between them. The CDR3 has 13 residues. Germline V gives CDR1 SGHRS, CDR2 YFSETQ. The study sampled blood at baseline, cycle 4 day 1, and cycle 7 day 1. The protocol was immunoSEQ multiplex PCR, while the TCRdb copy is restricted to in-frame clones and leaves out a portion. The sample shows more than 70,000 clones, roughly nine tenths of them seen only once. Overall study results and limits: At 0.1-3.0 mg/kg, partial responders had clonal expansion among the lowest observed.

This TCR derives from an adult with an advanced solid tumor such as melanoma, head and neck, liver or kidney cancer. The chain links TRBV5-1 to TRBJ2-7; D uncertain. Here the sequenced sample was CD4+ or CD8+ T cells sorted from blood, taken in a trial of the OX40 agonist ivuxolimab. DNA for the CDR3: TGCGCCAGCAGCTTGCAGGACTCCTACGAGCAGTACTTC. This translates into CASSLQDSYEQYF.